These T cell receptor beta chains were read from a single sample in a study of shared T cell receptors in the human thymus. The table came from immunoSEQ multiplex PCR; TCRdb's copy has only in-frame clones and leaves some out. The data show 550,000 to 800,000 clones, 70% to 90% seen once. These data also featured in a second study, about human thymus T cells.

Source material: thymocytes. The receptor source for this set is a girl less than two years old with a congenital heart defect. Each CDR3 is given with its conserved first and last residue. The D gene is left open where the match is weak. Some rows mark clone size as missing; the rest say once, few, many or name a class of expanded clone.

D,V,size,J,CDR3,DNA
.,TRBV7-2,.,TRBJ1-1,CASSLERVDTEAFF,TGTGCCAGCAGCTTAGAGCGGGTTGACACTGAAGCTTTCTTT
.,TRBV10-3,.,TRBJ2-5,CATVEGAQGETQYF,TGTGCCACTGTGGAGGGGGCGCAAGGAGAGACCCAGTACTTC
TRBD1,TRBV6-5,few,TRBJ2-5,CASRTGYQETQYF,TGTGCCAGCAGGACAGGGTACCAAGAGACCCAGTACTTC
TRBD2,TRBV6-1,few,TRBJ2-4,CASSEARFYSLRLAAVAKNIQYF,TGTGCCAGCAGTGAAGCCAGGTTTTATTCTCTGAGACTAGCAGCGGTAGCCAAAAACATTCAGTACTTC
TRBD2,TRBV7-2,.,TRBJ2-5,CASSLLRLAGQETQYF,TGTGCCAGCAGCTTACTCCGGCTAGCGGGCCAAGAGACCCAGTACTTC
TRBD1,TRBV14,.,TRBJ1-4,CASSQDGVSGGTATNEKLFF,TGTGCCAGCAGCCAAGATGGGGTCTCAGGGGGTACTGCAACTAATGAAAAACTGTTTTTT
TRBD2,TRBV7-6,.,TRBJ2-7,CASSPLGGAHEQYF,TGTGCCAGCAGTCCCCTCGGGGGGGCCCACGAGCAGTACTTC
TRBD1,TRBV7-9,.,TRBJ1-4,CASSSKGEQGDPNEKLFF,TGTGCCAGCAGCTCCAAAGGGGAACAGGGGGACCCTAATGAAAAACTGTTTTTT
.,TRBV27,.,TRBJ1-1,CASSLNLPGAWKTEAFF,TGTGCCAGCAGTTTAAATCTGCCAGGGGCTTGGAAAACTGAAGCTTTCTTT
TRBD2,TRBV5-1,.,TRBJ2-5,CASRLTGTSHAKETQYF,TGCGCCAGCAGACTGACCGGGACTAGTCATGCCAAAGAGACCCAGTACTTC
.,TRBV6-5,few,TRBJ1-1,CASSYSSNTEAFF,TGTGCCAGCAGTTACTCCTCGAACACTGAAGCTTTCTTT
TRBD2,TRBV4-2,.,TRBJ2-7,CASSLVRGEYEQYF,TGTGCCAGCAGCCTCGTGCGGGGGGAGTACGAGCAGTACTTC
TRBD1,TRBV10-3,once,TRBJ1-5,CAIREDREDQPQHF,TGTGCCATCAGAGAGGACAGGGAGGACCAGCCCCAGCATTTT
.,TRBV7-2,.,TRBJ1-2,CASSLGPSKGGYTF,TGTGCCAGCAGCTTAGGACCTTCCAAGGGGGGCTACACCTTC
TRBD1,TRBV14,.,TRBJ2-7,CASSQALLGQGGMQYF,TGTGCCAGCAGCCAAGCCCTCCTAGGACAGGGGGGCATGCAGTACTTC
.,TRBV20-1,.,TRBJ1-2,CSARVIDGYTF,TGCAGTGCTAGAGTTATAGATGGCTACACCTTC
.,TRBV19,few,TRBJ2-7,CASSIPGYEQYF,TGTGCCAGTAGTATCCCAGGCTACGAGCAGTACTTC
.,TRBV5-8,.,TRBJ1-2,CASSWTPLAGNYGYTF,TGTGCCAGCAGCTGGACTCCTCTCGCTGGGAACTATGGCTACACCTTC
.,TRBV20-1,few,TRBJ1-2,CSANGYYGYTF,TGCAGTGCTAACGGGTACTATGGCTACACCTTC